The subject of this entry is one T cell receptor (beta chain). The record originates from a study of technical replicates of blood from a few donors. TCRdb's table, derived via immunoSEQ multiplex PCR, lists solely in-frame clones and lacks some. The table has roughly 79,000 clones, 95% seen once. Germline V gene data show CDR1 as MDHEN and CDR2 as SYDVKM. Trimming cost V 7 bases and J 7 bases; bases outside gene matches: 16. There are 15 residues in the CDR3. The chain recombines TRBV28 with TRBJ2-7; 7 nucleotides agree with TRBD2. The sample consisted of T cells isolated from PBMCs. The sequence was obtained from a human donor in good health. In DNA form, the CDR3 reads TGTGCCAGCACCAACCTGGGGGGGGGAGTGGGTGAGCAGTACTTC. Translating it yields CASTNLGGGVGEQYF.